This note documents a single T cell receptor (beta chain) sequence. Its target is unknown. This entry is derived from a study of shared clonotypes between healthy human individuals. Background on the study: Used for every donor were three CD4 naive, three CD4 memory, two CD8 naive and one CD8 memory plate.

Study-level results: Across subsets, estimated richness was generally greater for naive than for memory populations.

The donors were all Caucasian adults (living in Nashville, Tennessee). The study separated CD4+ cells into CD45RA+ naive and CD45RA-negative memory subsets. The table came from immunoSEQ multiplex PCR; TCRdb's copy has only in-frame clones and leaves some out. The table records about 1.5 million clones, approximately 98% of them present only once. The receptor's source is a man aged 30 to 45 in good health. The sample consisted of naive CD4+ T cells sorted from blood. Subset reported: CD45RA+ positively selected.

The CDR3 nucleotides read TGTGCCAGCAGTTTTCCCCCAGACCGCTCCTACGAGCAGTACTTC. It is translated as CASSFPPDRSYEQYF. The chain carries TRBV28 and TRBJ2-7; D gene uncertain. There are 15 residues in the CDR3. Germline V lookup: CDR1 MDHEN, CDR2 SYDVKM. V lost 3 bases, J lost 0 bases, and 12 bases lay in between.